A single sample is the source of the 6 T cell receptor beta chains below, sequenced in a study of T cells in Graves' hyperthyroidism and ophthalmopathy. It was RNA transcripts that yielded the amplified TCR beta CDR3 regions. Carried out on the TCR CDR3, a first-round RT-PCR used the HTBI primer set. TCRdb re-derived calls from the multiplex PCR reads in MiXCR, one entry per CDR3 protein. Found here are about 500,000 distinct CDR3 sequences, over 45% of them singletons; the top ten hold roughly 45%. Sample: peripheral blood or thyroid tissue (not recorded which). The source of these receptors is an adult woman with Graves' disease, either hyperthyroidism or ophthalmopathy (not recorded which).

This clonotype was observed many times. The CDR3 DNA reads TGCGCCAGCAGCTTGGAAGACAGGTCGAATGGCTACACCTTC. Translation gives CASSLEDRSNGYTF. The chain is built from TRBV5-1 and TRBJ1-2; a weak D match, TRBD1 (6 bases). The CDR3 has 14 residues. With 0 bases removed from V and 6 bases from J, the gap between germline ends came to 12 bases. The germline CDR1 and CDR2 sequences are SGHRS and YFSETQ. Full variable domain (outside the CDR3, taken from reference TRBV5-1 and TRBJ1-2): KAGVTQTPRYLIKTRGQQVTLSCSPISGHRSVSWYQQTPGQGLQFLFEYFSETQRNKGNFPGRFSGRQFSNSRSEMNVSTLELGDSALYLCASSLEDRSNGYTFGSGTRLTVV.

Only a few counts were recorded for this clonotype. A read error is possible here, since a much larger clone lies one base away. J is TRBJ2-6 and V is TRBV5-4, with D possibly being TRBD1 (5 bases). This CDR3 has 15 residues. CDR1 is SGHNT and CDR2 is YYREEE in the germline V gene (reference sequence). The DNA of the CDR3 is TGTGCCAGCAGCTTGGAGGCGACTGGGGCCACCGTCCTGACTTTC. It translates to CASSLEATGATVLTF.

This clonotype was seen only a few times. The chain uses TRBV4-1 and TRBJ2-5; D not resolved. CDR1 and CDR2 (germline): MGHRA, YSYEKL. V lost 0 bases and J lost 4, with 9 bases in between. The CDR3 length is 14 residues. CDR3 sequence: CASSQESVGETQYF. CDR3 sequence (DNA): TGCGCCAGCAGCCAAGAGAGTGTCGGAGAGACCCAGTACTTC.

This clonotype was found many times. V gene TRBV5-1 combines with J gene TRBJ2-7; 8 positions match TRBD1. Trimming took 2 bases from V and 2 from J; bases not matched to a gene: 12. Germline assignment: CDR1 SGHRS and CDR2 YFSETQ. This CDR3 has 17 residues. CDR3 sequence (DNA): TGCGCCAGCAGCTTTTGGTCGGACAGGGTAATCCCCTACGAGCAGTACTTC. Translation: CASSFWSDRVIPYEQYF.

The rearrangement links TRBV2 to TRBJ1-2, with TRBD1 matching 8 bases. Trimming took 1 base from V and 3 from J; bases not matched to a gene: 4. The CDR3 sequence is 15 residues long. Germline V gives CDR1 SNHLY, CDR2 FYNNEI. For the CDR3, the DNA is TGTGCCAGCAGTGAAGGGCAGGGGGCAGACTATGGCTACACCTTC. This translates into CASSEGQGADYGYTF.

Details on this clonotype: A much more abundant neighbour one base away suggests this may be a read error. As DNA, the CDR3 is TGTGCCAGCGGCATAGGACTAGCGGGACTTGGGGCCTACGAGCAGTACTTC. Translated, it gives CASGIGLAGLGAYEQYF. The chain joins TRBV11-1 to TRBJ2-7; 12 nucleotides line up with TRBD2. The CDR3 sequence is 17 residues long. J lost 2 bases, V lost 8 bases, and 13 bases had no gene match. CDR1 SGHAT and CDR2 FQDESV come from the germline V gene (reference sequence).